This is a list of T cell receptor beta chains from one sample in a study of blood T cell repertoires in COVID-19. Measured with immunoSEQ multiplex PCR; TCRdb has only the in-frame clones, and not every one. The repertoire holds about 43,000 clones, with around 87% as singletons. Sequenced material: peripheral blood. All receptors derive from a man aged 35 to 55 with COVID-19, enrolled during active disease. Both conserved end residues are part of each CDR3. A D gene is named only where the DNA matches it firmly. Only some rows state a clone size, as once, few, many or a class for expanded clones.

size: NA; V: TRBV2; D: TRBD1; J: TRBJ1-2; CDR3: CASRRQGAMGNYGYTF; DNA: TGTGCCAGCAGGAGACAGGGGGCCATGGGTAACTATGGCTACACCTTC
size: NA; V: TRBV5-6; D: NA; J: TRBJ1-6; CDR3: CASSVTGYSPLHF; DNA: TGTGCCAGCAGCGTTACAGGGTACTCACCCCTCCACTTT
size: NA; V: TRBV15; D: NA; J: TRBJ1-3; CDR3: CATSRDPHLVRASAFSGNTIYF; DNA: TGTGCCACCAGCAGAGACCCCCATCTTGTGAGGGCTTCGGCCTTCTCTGGAAACACCATATATTTT
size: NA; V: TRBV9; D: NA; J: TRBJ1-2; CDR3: CASSEGGGSNYGYTF; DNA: TGTGCCAGCAGCGAGGGCGGAGGTTCTAACTATGGCTACACCTTC
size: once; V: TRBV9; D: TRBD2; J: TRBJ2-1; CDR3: CASSVGGMDWLAGERFF; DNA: TGTGCCAGCAGCGTAGGGGGAATGGACTGGCTAGCGGGAGAAAGATTCTTC
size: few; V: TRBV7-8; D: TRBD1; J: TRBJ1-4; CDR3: CASSLRQGGEEKLFF; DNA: TGTGCCAGCAGCTTAAGACAGGGCGGGGAAGAAAAACTGTTTTTT
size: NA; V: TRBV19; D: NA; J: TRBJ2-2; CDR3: CASSTPGLAGELFF; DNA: TGTGCCAGTAGTACGCCAGGGTTAGCCGGGGAGCTGTTTTTT
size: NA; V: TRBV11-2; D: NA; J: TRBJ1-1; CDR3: CASSSLRDTEAFF; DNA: TGTGCCAGCAGCTCCCTCAGGGATACTGAAGCTTTCTTT
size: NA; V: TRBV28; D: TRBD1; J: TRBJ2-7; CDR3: CASSPTGTGAYEQYF; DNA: TGTGCCAGCAGTCCCACCGGGACAGGGGCCTACGAGCAGTACTTC
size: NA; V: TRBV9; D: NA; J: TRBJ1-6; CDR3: CASSLQAGPGAFSPLHF; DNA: TGTGCCAGCAGCCTGCAGGCGGGCCCAGGGGCCTTTTCACCCCTCCACTTT
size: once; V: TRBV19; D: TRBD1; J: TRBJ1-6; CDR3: CASRNGQGWTPLHF; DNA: TGTGCCAGTAGGAACGGACAGGGGTGGACACCCCTCCACTTT
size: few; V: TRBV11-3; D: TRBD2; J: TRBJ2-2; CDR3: CASSLDLSGGVPGELFF; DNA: TGTGCCAGCAGCTTAGACCTAAGCGGGGGGGTCCCCGGGGAGCTGTTTTTT
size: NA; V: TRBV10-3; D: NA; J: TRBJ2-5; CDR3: CAISGGETQYF; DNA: TGTGCCATCAGTGGAGGAGAGACCCAGTACTTC
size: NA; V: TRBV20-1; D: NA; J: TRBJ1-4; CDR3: CSASPGAGTNEKLFF; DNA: TGCAGTGCTAGTCCTGGGGCAGGCACTAATGAAAAACTGTTTTTT
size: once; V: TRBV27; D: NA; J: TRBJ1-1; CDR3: CASSFRAVNTEAFF; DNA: TGTGCCAGCAGTTTCAGGGCGGTGAACACTGAAGCTTTCTTT
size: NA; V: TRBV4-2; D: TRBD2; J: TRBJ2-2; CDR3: CASSQEGGGLVSTGELFF; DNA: TGTGCCAGCAGCCAAGAAGGTGGGGGACTAGTTAGTACCGGGGAGCTGTTTTTT
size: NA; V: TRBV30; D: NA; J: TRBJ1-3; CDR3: CAWSVGGPGPGNTIYF; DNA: TGTGCCTGGAGTGTAGGTGGCCCTGGGCCTGGAAACACCATATATTTT
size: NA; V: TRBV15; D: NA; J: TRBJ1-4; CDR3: CATSRDRQGLTTNEKLFF; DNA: TGTGCCACCAGCAGAGATAGGCAGGGCCTTACAACTAATGAAAAACTGTTTTTT
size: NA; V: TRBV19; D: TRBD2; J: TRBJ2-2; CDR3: CASSILSGSKPGELFF; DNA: TGTGCCAGTAGTATCCTCAGCGGGAGTAAGCCCGGGGAGCTGTTTTTT
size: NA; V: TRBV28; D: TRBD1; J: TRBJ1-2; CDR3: CASSSPGAGGSYGYTF; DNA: TGTGCCAGCAGTTCCCCTGGGGCAGGGGGGAGCTATGGCTACACCTTC
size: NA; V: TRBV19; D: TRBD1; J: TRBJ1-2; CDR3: CASSGQGVLYGYTF; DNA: TGTGCCAGTAGTGGACAGGGAGTTTTGTATGGCTACACCTTC
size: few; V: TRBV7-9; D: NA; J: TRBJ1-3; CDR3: CASSLDSAGALFSGNTIYF; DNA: TGTGCCAGCAGCTTAGATTCGGCAGGGGCCCTTTTCTCTGGAAACACCATATATTTT
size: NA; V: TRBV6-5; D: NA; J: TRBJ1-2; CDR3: CASSTGSAYGYTF; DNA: TGTGCCAGCAGTACAGGGTCAGCGTATGGCTACACCTTC
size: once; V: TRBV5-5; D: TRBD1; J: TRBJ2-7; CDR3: CASSLLLTGASYEQYF; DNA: TGTGCCAGCAGCTTGTTACTCACAGGGGCTTCCTACGAGCAGTACTTC
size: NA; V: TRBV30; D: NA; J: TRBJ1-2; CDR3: CATSDGVYGYTF; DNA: TGTGCCACCTCCGACGGAGTTTATGGCTACACCTTC
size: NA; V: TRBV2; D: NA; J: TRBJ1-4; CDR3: CASSPLRTTNEKLFF; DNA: TGTGCCAGCAGTCCACTGAGAACAACTAATGAAAAACTGTTTTTT
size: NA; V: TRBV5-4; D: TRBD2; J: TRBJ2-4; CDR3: CASSLGLAGGRENIQYF; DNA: TGTGCCAGCAGCTTGGGACTAGCGGGGGGGCGTGAGAACATTCAGTACTTC
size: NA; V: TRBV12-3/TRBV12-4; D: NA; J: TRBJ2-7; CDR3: CASKFGKSYEQYF; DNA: TGTGCCAGCAAATTCGGGAAATCCTACGAGCAGTACTTC